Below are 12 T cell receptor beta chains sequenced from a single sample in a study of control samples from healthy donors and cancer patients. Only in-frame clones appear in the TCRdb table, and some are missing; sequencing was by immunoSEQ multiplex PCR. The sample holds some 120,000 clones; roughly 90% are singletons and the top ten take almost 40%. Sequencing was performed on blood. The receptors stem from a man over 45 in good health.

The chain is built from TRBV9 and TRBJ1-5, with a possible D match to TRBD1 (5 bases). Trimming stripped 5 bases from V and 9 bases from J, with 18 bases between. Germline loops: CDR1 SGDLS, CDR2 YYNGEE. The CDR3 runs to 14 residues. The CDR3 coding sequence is TGTGCCAGCAGTCGCGGCACAGGTTCGCCGCCCCAGCATTTT. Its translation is CASSRGTGSPPQHF.

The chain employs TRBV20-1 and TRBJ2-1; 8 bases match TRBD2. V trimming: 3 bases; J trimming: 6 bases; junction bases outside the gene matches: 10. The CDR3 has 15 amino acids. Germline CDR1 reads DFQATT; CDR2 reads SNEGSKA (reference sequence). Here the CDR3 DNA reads TGCAGTGCTAGTTCGCCTCGGGGGGGCCTCAATGAGCAGTTCTTC. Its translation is CSASSPRGGLNEQFF.

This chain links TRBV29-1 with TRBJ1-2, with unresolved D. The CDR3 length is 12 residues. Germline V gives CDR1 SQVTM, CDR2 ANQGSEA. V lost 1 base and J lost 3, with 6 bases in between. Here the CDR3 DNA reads TGCAGCGTTGAAGGGCTTGACTATGGCTACACCTTC. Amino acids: CSVEGLDYGYTF.

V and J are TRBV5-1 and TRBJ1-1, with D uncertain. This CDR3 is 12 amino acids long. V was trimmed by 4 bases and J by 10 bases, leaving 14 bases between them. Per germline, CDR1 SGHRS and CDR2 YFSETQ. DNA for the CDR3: TGCGCCAGCAGCCAGGACCTGGTAGGAGCTTTCTTT. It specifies CASSQDLVGAFF.

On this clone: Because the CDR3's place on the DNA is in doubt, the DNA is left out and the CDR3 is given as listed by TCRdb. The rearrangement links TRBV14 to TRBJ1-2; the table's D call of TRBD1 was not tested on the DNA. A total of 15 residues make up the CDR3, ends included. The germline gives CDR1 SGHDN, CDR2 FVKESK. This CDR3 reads CASSQFFGTGDGYTF.

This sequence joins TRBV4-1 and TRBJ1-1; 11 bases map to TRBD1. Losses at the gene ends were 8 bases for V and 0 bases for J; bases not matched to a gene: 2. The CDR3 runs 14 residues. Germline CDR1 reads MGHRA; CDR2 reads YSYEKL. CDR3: CASWDRGMNTEAFF. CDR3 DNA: TGCGCCAGCTGGGACAGGGGGATGAACACTGAAGCTTTCTTT.

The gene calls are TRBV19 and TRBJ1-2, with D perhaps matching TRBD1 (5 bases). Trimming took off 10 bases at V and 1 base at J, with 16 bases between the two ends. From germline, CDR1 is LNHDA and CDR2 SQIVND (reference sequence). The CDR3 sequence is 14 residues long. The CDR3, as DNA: TGTGCCACCAACGGGGGAAGGGTTAACTATGGCTACACCTTC. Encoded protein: CATNGGRVNYGYTF.

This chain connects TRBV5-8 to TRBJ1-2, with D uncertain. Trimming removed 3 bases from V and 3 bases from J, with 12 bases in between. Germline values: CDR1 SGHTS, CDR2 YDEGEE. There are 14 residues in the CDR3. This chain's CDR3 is CASSSPGVDYGYTF. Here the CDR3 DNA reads TGTGCCAGCAGCTCCCCCGGAGTGGACTATGGCTACACCTTC.

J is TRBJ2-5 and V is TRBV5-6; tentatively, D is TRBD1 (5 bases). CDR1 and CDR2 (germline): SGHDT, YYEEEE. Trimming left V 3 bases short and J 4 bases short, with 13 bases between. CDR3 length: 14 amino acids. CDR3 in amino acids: CASSYRTPPETQYF. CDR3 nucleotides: TGTGCCAGCAGCTACCGGACACCCCCAGAGACCCAGTACTTC.

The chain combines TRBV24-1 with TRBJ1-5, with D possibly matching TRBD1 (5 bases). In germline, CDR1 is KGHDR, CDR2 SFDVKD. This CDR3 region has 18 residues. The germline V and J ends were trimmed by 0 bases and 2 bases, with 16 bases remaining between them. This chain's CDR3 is CATSDLENLGEGNQPQHF. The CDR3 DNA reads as TGTGCCACCAGTGATTTGGAGAATCTGGGGGAGGGCAATCAGCCCCAGCATTTT.

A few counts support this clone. Here the CDR3 reads CASSVGPGGANEQFF. CDR3 DNA sequence: TGTGCCAGCAGCGTAGGCCCAGGGGGGGCCAATGAGCAGTTCTTC. V gene TRBV9 combines with J gene TRBJ2-1; the D gene could be TRBD1 or TRBD2 (7 bases each). Germline CDR1 reads SGDLS; CDR2 reads YYNGEE. V shed 0 bases and J shed 6 bases, with 13 bases lying between them. The CDR3 is 15 amino acids.

The CDR3: CASRQDRGSSPLHF. The CDR3 DNA is TGTGCCAGCCGCCAGGACAGGGGAAGTTCACCCCTCCACTTT. This chain joins TRBV25-1 and TRBJ1-6; 9 nucleotides match TRBD1. This CDR3 is 14 amino acids long. The V and J ends lost 8 bases and 9 bases, in that order; junction bases with no gene match: 8. In germline, CDR1 is MGHDK, CDR2 SYGVNS.